What follows describes a single TCR beta chain. These data originate in a study of PD-L1 blockade in urothelial cancer. With 0 bases removed from V and 2 bases from J, the gap between germline ends came to 7 bases. Germline CDR1 is MNHEY and CDR2 is SVGAGI. This CDR3 contains 15 residues. Stated time point: pretreatment peripheral blood. The patients had locally advanced or metastatic urothelial carcinoma. Assay: immunoSEQ multiplex PCR; the TCRdb copy retains only in-frame clones and omits some. The sample consists of 86,000 or so clones, about 85% of them appearing once. Sample: PBMCs, taken around atezolizumab (anti-PD-L1) treatment. The origin of this receptor is a man between 60 and 75 years old with urothelial cancer. The V call is TRBV6-5, the J call TRBJ2-2; D gene uncertain. The CDR3 loop is CASSYSRLNTGELFF. CDR3 nucleotides: TGTGCCAGCAGTTACTCGAGGCTCAACACCGGGGAGCTGTTTTTT.